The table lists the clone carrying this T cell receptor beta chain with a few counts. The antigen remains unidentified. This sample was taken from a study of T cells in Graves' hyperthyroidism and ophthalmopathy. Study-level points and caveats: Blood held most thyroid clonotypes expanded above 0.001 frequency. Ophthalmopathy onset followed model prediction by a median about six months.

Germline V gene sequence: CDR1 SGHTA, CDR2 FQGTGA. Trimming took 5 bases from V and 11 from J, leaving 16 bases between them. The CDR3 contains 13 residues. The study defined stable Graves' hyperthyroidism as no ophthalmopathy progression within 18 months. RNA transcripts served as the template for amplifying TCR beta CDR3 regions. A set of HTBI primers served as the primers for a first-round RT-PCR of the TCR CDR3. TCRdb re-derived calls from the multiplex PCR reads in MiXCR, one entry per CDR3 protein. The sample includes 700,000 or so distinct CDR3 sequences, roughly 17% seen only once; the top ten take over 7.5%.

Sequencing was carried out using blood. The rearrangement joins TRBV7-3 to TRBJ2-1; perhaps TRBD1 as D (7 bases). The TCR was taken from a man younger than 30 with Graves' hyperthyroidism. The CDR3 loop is CASSRDREVQQFF. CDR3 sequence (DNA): TGTGCCAGCAGCCGCGACAGGGAGGTCCAGCAGTTCTTC.